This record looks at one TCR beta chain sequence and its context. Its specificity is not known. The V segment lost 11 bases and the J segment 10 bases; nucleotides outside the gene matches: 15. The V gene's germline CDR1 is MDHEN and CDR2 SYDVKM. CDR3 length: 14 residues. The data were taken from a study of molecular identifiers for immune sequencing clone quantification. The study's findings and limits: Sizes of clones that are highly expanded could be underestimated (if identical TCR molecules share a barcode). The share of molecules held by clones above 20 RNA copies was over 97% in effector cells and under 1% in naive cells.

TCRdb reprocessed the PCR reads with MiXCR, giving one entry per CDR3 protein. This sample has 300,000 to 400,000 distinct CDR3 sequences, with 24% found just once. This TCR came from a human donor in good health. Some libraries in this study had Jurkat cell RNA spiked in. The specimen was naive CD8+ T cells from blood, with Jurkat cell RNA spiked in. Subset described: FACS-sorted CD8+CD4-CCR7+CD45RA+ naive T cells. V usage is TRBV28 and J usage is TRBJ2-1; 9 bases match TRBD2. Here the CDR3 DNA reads TGTGCCGCCAGAGGGGCGGGGGGGGGCAAAGAGCAGTTCTTC. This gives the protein CAARGAGGGKEQFF.